This TCR beta chain stems from a study of sequential checkpoint blockade in melanoma. On the study more broadly: Arm A got nivolumab then ipilimumab; arm B the reverse, 1:1. Maintenance nivolumab came after either treatment sequence.

Concerning this clone itself: No antigen is known for it.

Data came from immunoSEQ multiplex PCR; TCRdb stores just in-frame clones and leaves some out. Here the sample spans tens of thousands of clones, roughly a third being singletons. Germline CDR1 KGHSH, CDR2 LQKENI. The CDR3 covers 16 residues. V lost 0 bases, J lost 0 bases, and 9 bases lay in between. Study outcomes and limitations: In arm A, pretreatment tumor clonality was associated with response.

The treatment is: randomized to nivolumab then ipilimumab (arm A) or the reverse (arm B). None of the patients previously received DNA-damaging chemotherapy. The rearrangement uses TRBV18 and TRBJ2-1; D might be TRBD1 (5 bases). The sequence derives from a human donor with melanoma. The specimen comprised tumor tissue (inferred from file names), sampled from a patient given nivolumab and ipilimumab in sequence. The CDR3, as DNA: TGTGCCAGCTCACCACCGGGGCGGAGCTCCTACAATGAGCAGTTCTTC. Encoded protein: CASSPPGRSSYNEQFF.